The source of this T cell receptor beta chain is a study of T cells in Graves' hyperthyroidism and ophthalmopathy. Amplification of TCR beta CDR3 regions used RNA as the template. Using the HTBI primer set, a first-round RT-PCR was run on the TCR CDR3. TCRdb independently ran MiXCR on the multiplex PCR reads; one entry per CDR3 protein. The table lists fewer than 350,000 distinct CDR3 sequences, roughly a fifth of them singletons. V trimming: 8 bases; J trimming: 5 bases; junction bases outside the gene matches: 6. This CDR3 is built from 13 residues. CDR1 is SGHTA and CDR2 is FQGNSA in the germline V gene. The table lists this clonotype with a few counts. PBMCs were obtained from about 10 ml fresh peripheral blood.

The material sequenced was blood. The chain recombines TRBV7-2 with TRBJ2-3, with 8 bases that match TRBD2. This sequence originates from a man aged 45-60 years with Graves' ophthalmopathy. CDR3 DNA: TGTGCCAGCTCATTCGCGGGAGGAGATACGCAGTATTTT. Encoded protein: CASSFAGGDTQYF.